This is a list of T cell receptor beta chains from one sample in a study of T-cell reconstitution after alpha-beta-depleted transplantation in children. From the PCR reads, TCRdb called clonotypes with MiXCR, one entry per CDR3 protein. The data contain roughly 500,000 distinct CDR3 sequences, approximately 29% of them seen just once; the ten biggest clones take up 2% to 3%. This specimen was PBMCs from the stem cell graft donor, taken from the stem cell graft. The receptors originated from a human donor who donated a stem cell graft to a child with aplastic anemia. Each CDR3 is given with its conserved first and last residue. Size tells how often a clone was seen (once, few, many) or the class of an expanded clone, and some rows leave it out.

clone size: NA
V gene: TRBV12-3/TRBV12-4
J gene: TRBJ2-1
CDR3 length: 18
CDR3 protein: CASSSMGLVSSSYNEQFF

clone size: NA
V gene: TRBV12-3/TRBV12-4
J gene: TRBJ1-2
CDR3 length: 15
CDR3 protein: CASSFSAISNYGYTF

clone size: few
V gene: TRBV5-1
J gene: TRBJ2-6
CDR3 length: 20
CDR3 protein: CASSRTNPGQWTSGANVLTF

clone size: NA
V gene: TRBV9
J gene: TRBJ1-5
CDR3 length: 14
CDR3 protein: CASSVSDSNQPQHF

clone size: NA
V gene: TRBV11-2
J gene: TRBJ2-1
CDR3 length: 14
CDR3 protein: CASSLDRGTNEQFF

clone size: few
V gene: TRBV7-3
J gene: TRBJ2-4
CDR3 length: 16
CDR3 protein: CASSLQGTLAKNIQYF

clone size: NA
V gene: TRBV12-3/TRBV12-4
J gene: TRBJ2-7
CDR3 length: 15
CDR3 protein: CASSLRQTGDYEQYF

clone size: few
V gene: TRBV29-1
J gene: TRBJ1-1
CDR3 length: 13
CDR3 protein: CSVAQGWGTEAFF

clone size: few
V gene: TRBV3-1
J gene: TRBJ2-4
CDR3 length: 19
CDR3 protein: CACSPYSGLGPLAKNIQYF

clone size: NA
V gene: TRBV29-1
J gene: TRBJ1-1
CDR3 length: 12
CDR3 protein: CSVQGAPTEAFF

clone size: few
V gene: TRBV27
J gene: TRBJ2-1
CDR3 length: 15
CDR3 protein: CASRPTSGRGHEQFF

clone size: NA
V gene: TRBV12-3/TRBV12-4
J gene: TRBJ2-4
CDR3 length: 16
CDR3 protein: CASTPSGGSTKNIQYF

clone size: few
V gene: TRBV4-3
J gene: TRBJ2-1
CDR3 length: 16
CDR3 protein: CASSQDLGVPYNEQFF

clone size: NA
V gene: TRBV4-3
J gene: TRBJ2-3
CDR3 length: 15
CDR3 protein: CASSPGLASTDTQYF

clone size: NA
V gene: TRBV20-1
J gene: TRBJ1-5
CDR3 length: 15
CDR3 protein: CSARATGGSNQPQHF

clone size: NA
V gene: TRBV9
J gene: TRBJ2-1
CDR3 length: 16
CDR3 protein: CASSVVSGSPYNEQFF

clone size: few
V gene: TRBV5-1
J gene: TRBJ1-2
CDR3 length: 16
CDR3 protein: CASSPGQGVGNYGYTF

clone size: NA
V gene: TRBV4-2
J gene: TRBJ2-1
CDR3 length: 16
CDR3 protein: CASSQDLSGGYNEQFF

clone size: few
V gene: TRBV25-1
J gene: TRBJ2-1
CDR3 length: 15
CDR3 protein: CASSEITGLVHEQFF

clone size: few
V gene: TRBV4-2
J gene: TRBJ2-1
CDR3 length: 15
CDR3 protein: CASSQDLAPATEQFF

clone size: NA
V gene: TRBV9
J gene: TRBJ1-5
CDR3 length: 15
CDR3 protein: CASSVGTGGFQPQHF

clone size: NA
V gene: TRBV5-1
J gene: TRBJ2-3
CDR3 length: 16
CDR3 protein: CASSPPLDGSTDTQYF

clone size: NA
V gene: TRBV4-3
J gene: TRBJ2-1
CDR3 length: 17
CDR3 protein: CASSQGLRGRSYNEQFF

clone size: NA
V gene: TRBV7-2
J gene: TRBJ1-1
CDR3 length: 16
CDR3 protein: CASSLVGRGWNTEAFF

clone size: NA
V gene: TRBV9
J gene: TRBJ2-7
CDR3 length: 14
CDR3 protein: CASSVGGLAYEQYF

clone size: few
V gene: TRBV7-2
J gene: TRBJ1-2
CDR3 length: 15
CDR3 protein: CASSPTIGGLYGYTF

clone size: NA
V gene: TRBV12-3/TRBV12-4
J gene: TRBJ2-1
CDR3 length: 15
CDR3 protein: CASDRSGRDYNEQFF

clone size: few
V gene: TRBV25-1
J gene: TRBJ2-7
CDR3 length: 16
CDR3 protein: CASSAADDRGPYEQYF

clone size: NA
V gene: TRBV7-7
J gene: TRBJ2-1
CDR3 length: 15
CDR3 protein: CASSLRVGSYNEQFF

clone size: NA
V gene: TRBV12-3/TRBV12-4
J gene: TRBJ2-3
CDR3 length: 12
CDR3 protein: CASSATPDTQYF

clone size: few
V gene: TRBV30
J gene: TRBJ2-5
CDR3 length: 15
CDR3 protein: CAWSKGLAAGETQYF

clone size: NA
V gene: TRBV7-2
J gene: TRBJ2-3
CDR3 length: 15
CDR3 protein: CASSSPPGATDTQCF

clone size: NA
V gene: TRBV29-1
J gene: TRBJ2-2
CDR3 length: 14
CDR3 protein: CSAASPAGTGELFF

clone size: few
V gene: TRBV30
J gene: TRBJ1-4
CDR3 length: 14
CDR3 protein: CAWSNQGNNEKLFF

clone size: NA
V gene: TRBV7-9
J gene: TRBJ1-3
CDR3 length: 15
CDR3 protein: CASSLATDPGNTIYF

clone size: few
V gene: TRBV29-1
J gene: TRBJ2-5
CDR3 length: 13
CDR3 protein: CSVAGQLQETQYF

clone size: few
V gene: TRBV12-3/TRBV12-4
J gene: TRBJ2-2
CDR3 length: 11
CDR3 protein: CASSPRQELFF

clone size: NA
V gene: TRBV20-1
J gene: TRBJ2-5
CDR3 length: 13
CDR3 protein: CSAPGTSGVPFHF

clone size: NA
V gene: TRBV6-7
J gene: TRBJ1-5
CDR3 length: 15
CDR3 protein: CASSWTGYSNQPQHF

clone size: NA
V gene: TRBV28
J gene: TRBJ2-3
CDR3 length: 12
CDR3 protein: CASSGAMPTQYF

clone size: NA
V gene: TRBV5-6
J gene: TRBJ2-7
CDR3 length: 13
CDR3 protein: CASSGRSSYEQYF

clone size: few
V gene: TRBV10-3
J gene: TRBJ2-5
CDR3 length: 15
CDR3 protein: CAISDPQGDGETQYF

clone size: few
V gene: TRBV6-1
J gene: TRBJ2-3
CDR3 length: 14
CDR3 protein: CASRKNRGTDTQYF

clone size: NA
V gene: TRBV14
J gene: TRBJ1-6
CDR3 length: 15
CDR3 protein: CASSNMDRGLSPLHF

clone size: NA
V gene: TRBV3-1
J gene: TRBJ1-1
CDR3 length: 14
CDR3 protein: CASSLTWEATEAFF

clone size: few
V gene: TRBV9
J gene: TRBJ1-1
CDR3 length: 16
CDR3 protein: CASSVEDSTMNTEAFF

clone size: once
V gene: TRBV24-1
J gene: TRBJ1-2
CDR3 length: 14
CDR3 protein: CATSDWQGKDGYTF

clone size: few
V gene: TRBV12-3/TRBV12-4
J gene: TRBJ2-4
CDR3 length: 17
CDR3 protein: CASSLEPGQLAKNIQYF

clone size: NA
V gene: TRBV4-1
J gene: TRBJ1-1
CDR3 length: 15
CDR3 protein: CASSQDRRGGAEAFF

clone size: NA
V gene: TRBV28
J gene: TRBJ1-6
CDR3 length: 19
CDR3 protein: CASVKFPRDIYSTNSPLHF

clone size: NA
V gene: TRBV5-5
J gene: TRBJ1-6
CDR3 length: 15
CDR3 protein: CASSLGQGPNSPLHF

clone size: NA
V gene: TRBV19
J gene: TRBJ1-4
CDR3 length: 14
CDR3 protein: CASTMGTSNEKLFF

clone size: few
V gene: TRBV7-2
J gene: TRBJ2-1
CDR3 length: 15
CDR3 protein: CASSLGSSSYNEQFF

clone size: NA
V gene: TRBV5-6
J gene: TRBJ1-1
CDR3 length: 14
CDR3 protein: CASSFRDRETEAFF